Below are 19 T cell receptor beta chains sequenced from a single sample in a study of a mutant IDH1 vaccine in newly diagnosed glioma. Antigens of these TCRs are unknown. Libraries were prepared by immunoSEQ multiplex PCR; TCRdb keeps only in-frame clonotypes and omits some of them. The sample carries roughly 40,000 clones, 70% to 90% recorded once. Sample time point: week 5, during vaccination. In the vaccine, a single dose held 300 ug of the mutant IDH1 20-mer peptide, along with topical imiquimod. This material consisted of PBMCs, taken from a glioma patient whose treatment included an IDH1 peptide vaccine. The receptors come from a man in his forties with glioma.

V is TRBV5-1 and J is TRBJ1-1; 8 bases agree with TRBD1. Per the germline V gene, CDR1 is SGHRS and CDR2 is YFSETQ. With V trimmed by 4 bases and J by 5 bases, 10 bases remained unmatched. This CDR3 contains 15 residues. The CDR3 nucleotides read TGCGCCAGCAGCCCAGACCTAACAGGGGGGACTGAAGCTTTCTTT. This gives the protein CASSPDLTGGTEAFF.

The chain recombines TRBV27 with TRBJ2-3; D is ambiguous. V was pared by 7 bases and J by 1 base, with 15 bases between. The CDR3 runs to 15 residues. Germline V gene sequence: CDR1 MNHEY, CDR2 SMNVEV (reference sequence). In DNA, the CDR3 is TGTGCCAGCAAATACGCCGACACCCGCACAGATACGCAGTATTTT. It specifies CASKYADTRTDTQYF.

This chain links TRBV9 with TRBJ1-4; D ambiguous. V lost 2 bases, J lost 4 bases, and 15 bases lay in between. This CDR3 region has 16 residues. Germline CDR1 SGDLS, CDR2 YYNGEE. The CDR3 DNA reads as TGTGCCAGCAGCGTGATATCCTCCGGAGGTAATGAAAAACTGTTTTTT. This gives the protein CASSVISSGGNEKLFF. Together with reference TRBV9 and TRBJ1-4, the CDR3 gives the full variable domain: DSGVTQTPKHLITATGQRVTLRCSPRSGDLSVYWYQQSLDQGLQFLIQYYNGEERAKGNILERFSAQQFPDLHSELNLSSLELGDSALYFCASSVISSGGNEKLFFGSGTQLSVL.

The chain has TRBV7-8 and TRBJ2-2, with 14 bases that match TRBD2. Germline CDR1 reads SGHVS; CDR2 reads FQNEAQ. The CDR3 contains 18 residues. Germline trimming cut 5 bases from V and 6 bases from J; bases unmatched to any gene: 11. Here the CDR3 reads CASSRGLAGARSAGELFF. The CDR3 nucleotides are TGTGCCAGCAGCCGGGGACTAGCGGGAGCTCGTTCCGCCGGGGAGCTGTTTTTT.

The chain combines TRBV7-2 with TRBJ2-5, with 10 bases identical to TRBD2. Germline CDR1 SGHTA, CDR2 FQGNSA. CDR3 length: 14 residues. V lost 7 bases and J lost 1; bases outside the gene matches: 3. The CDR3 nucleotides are TGTGCCAGCAAGAGGACTAGCGGCCAAGAGACCCAGTACTTC. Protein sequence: CASKRTSGQETQYF.

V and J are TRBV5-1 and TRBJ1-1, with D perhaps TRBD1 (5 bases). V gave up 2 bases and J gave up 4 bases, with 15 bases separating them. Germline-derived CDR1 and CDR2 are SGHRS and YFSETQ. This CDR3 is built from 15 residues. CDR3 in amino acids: CASSLTEVRGTEAFF. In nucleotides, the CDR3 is TGCGCCAGCAGCTTAACAGAAGTGAGGGGCACTGAAGCTTTCTTT.

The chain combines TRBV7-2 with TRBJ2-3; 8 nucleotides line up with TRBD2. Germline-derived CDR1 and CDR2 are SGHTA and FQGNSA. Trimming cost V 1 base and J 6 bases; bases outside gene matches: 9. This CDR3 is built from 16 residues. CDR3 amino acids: CASSLGVERGWDTQYF. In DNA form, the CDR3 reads TGTGCCAGCAGCTTAGGGGTGGAGCGGGGGTGGGATACGCAGTATTTT.

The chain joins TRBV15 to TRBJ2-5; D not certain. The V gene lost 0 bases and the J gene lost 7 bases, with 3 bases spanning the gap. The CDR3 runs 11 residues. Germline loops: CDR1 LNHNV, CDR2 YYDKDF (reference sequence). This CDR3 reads CATSRDGTQYF. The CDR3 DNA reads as TGTGCCACCAGCAGAGATGGGACCCAGTACTTC.

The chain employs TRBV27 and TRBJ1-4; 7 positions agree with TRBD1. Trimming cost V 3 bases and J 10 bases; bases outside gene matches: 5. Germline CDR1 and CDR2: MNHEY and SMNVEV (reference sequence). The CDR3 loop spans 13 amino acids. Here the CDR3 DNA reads TGTGCCAGCAGTTTGGTCAGGGGGGGAAAACTGTTTTTT. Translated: CASSLVRGGKLFF. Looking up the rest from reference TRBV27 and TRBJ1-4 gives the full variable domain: EAQVTQNPRYLITVTGKKLTVTCSQNMNHEYMSWYRQDPGLGLRQIYYSMNVEVTDKGDVPEGYKVSRKEKRNFPLILESPSPNQTSLYFCASSLVRGGKLFFGSGTQLSVL.

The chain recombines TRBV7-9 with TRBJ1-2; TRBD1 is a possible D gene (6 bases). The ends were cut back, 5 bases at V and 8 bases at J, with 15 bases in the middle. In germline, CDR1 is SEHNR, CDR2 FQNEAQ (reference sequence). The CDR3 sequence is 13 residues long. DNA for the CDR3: TGTGCCAGCAGCCGAAGTGGGGGGGGCGGCTACACCTTC. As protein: CASSRSGGGGYTF. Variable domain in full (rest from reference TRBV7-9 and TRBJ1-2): DTGVSQNPRHKITKRGQNVTFRCDPISEHNRLYWYRQTLGQGPEFLTYFQNEAQLEKSRLLSDRFSAERPKGSFSTLEIQRTEQGDSAMYLCASSRSGGGGYTFGSGTRLTVV.

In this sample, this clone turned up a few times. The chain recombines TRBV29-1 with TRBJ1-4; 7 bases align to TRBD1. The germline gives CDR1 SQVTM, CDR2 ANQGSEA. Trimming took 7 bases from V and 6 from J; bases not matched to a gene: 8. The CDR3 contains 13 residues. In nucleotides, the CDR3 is TGCAGCGCTCTATCAGGGGGTGATGAAAAACTGTTTTTT. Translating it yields CSALSGGDEKLFF. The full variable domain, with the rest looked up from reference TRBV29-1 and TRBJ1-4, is SAVISQKPSRDICQRGTSLTIQCQVDSQVTMMFWYRQQPGQSLTLIATANQGSEATYESGFVIDKFPISRPNLTFSTLTVSNMSPEDSSIYLCSALSGGDEKLFFGSGTQLSVL.

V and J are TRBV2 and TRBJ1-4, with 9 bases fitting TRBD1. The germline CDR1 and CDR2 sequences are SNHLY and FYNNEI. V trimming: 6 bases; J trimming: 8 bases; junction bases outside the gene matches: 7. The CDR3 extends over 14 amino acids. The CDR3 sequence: CASRRDREGEKLFF. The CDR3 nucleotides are TGTGCCAGCAGACGGGACAGGGAAGGGGAAAAACTGTTTTTT. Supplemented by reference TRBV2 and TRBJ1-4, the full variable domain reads EPEVTQTPSHQVTQMGQEVILRCVPISNHLYFYWYRQILGQKVEFLVSFYNNEISEKSEIFDDQFSVERPDGSNFTLKIRSTKLEDSAMYFCASRRDREGEKLFFGSGTQLSVL.

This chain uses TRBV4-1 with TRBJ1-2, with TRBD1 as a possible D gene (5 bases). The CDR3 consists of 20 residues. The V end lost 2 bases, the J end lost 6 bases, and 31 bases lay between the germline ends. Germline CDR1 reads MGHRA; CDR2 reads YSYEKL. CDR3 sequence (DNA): TGCGCCAGCAGCCAAAGCTTGATCTTCAGGACGTCAGATGGGGGAAATGGCTACACCTTC. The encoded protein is CASSQSLIFRTSDGGNGYTF.

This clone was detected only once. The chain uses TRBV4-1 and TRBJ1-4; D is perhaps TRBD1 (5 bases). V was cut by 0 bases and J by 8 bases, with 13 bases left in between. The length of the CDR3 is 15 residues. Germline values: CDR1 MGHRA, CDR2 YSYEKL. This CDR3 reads CASSQDGAVGEKLFF. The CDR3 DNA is TGCGCCAGCAGCCAAGATGGGGCGGTCGGGGAAAAACTGTTTTTT.

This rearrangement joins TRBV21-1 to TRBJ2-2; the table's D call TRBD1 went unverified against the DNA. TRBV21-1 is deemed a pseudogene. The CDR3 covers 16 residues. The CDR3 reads CASSNLTGDNTGELFF. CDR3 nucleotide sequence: TGTGCCAGCAGCAATTTAACAGGGGACAACACCGGGGAGCTGTTTTTT.

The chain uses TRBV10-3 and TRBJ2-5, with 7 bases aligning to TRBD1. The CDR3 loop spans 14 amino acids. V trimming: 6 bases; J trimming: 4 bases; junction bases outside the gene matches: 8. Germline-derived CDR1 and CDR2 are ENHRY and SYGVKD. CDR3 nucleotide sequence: TGTGCCATCAGACGTACAGGGGACATAGAGACCCAGTACTTC. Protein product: CAIRRTGDIETQYF.

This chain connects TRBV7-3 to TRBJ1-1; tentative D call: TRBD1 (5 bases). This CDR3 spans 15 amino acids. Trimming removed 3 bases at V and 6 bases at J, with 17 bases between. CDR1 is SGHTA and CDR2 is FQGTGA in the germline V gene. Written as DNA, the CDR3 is TGTGCCAGCAGCTTTGCAACGGCGGGGCAGGCTGAAGCTTTCTTT. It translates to CASSFATAGQAEAFF.

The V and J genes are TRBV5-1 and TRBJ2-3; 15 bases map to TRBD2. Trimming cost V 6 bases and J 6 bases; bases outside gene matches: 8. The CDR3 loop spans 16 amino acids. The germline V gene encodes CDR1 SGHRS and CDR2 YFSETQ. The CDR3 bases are TGCGCCAGCACCATGGGACTAGCGGGAGGCGTCGATACGCAGTATTTT. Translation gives CASTMGLAGGVDTQYF.

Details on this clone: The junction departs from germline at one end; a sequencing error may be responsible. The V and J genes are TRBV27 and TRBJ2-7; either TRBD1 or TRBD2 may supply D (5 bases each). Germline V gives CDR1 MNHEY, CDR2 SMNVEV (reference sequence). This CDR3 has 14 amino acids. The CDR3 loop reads CAGSAGRRGYEQYF. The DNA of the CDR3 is TGTGCCGGCAGTGCAGGGAGAAGGGGCTACGAGCAGTACTTC.